This TCR beta chain was recovered during a study of regulatory T cells in long-lasting Graves disease. Noted time point: newly diagnosed GD, antithyroid drugs for less than 3 months. There was RNA extracted from PBMCs, and the TCR library was made from it. EDTA tubes received roughly 10 milliliters of drawn peripheral blood. Overall study results and limits: Patients with persistent disease shared some 3,000 public clonotypes, outpacing the approximately 920 shared by new patients. Under persistent disease, TRBV28, TRBJ1-2 and TRBJ2-5 were used preferentially. Persistent Graves' patients showed a TCR diversity that was lower than that of newly diagnosed ones.

CDR3 regions were amplified by Arm-PCR using iRepertoire HTBI primers to build TCR beta libraries. TCRdb re-called the multiplex PCR reads through MiXCR, storing one row per CDR3 protein. Among approximately 210,000 distinct CDR3 sequences listed, 18% were seen once. The CDR3 is 16 residues long. The V gene lost 1 base and the J gene lost 0 bases, with 10 bases spanning the gap. CDR1 LNHNV and CDR2 YYDKDF come from the germline V gene (reference sequence). This clonotype was seen many times. Antigen specificity is unknown. The gene calls are TRBV15 and TRBJ1-3; D gene ambiguous. The sequence was obtained from a female donor with Graves disease. Sequenced material: peripheral blood mononuclear cells (PBMCs), taken at new diagnosis, from a patient treated with antithyroid drugs. The CDR3 loop reads CATSRVVTSSGNTIYF. Here the CDR3 DNA reads TGTGCCACCAGCAGAGTAGTCACAAGCTCTGGAAACACCATATATTTT.